This T cell receptor (beta chain) was sequenced for a study of siplizumab effects on memory and regulatory T cells. Clones were read by immunoSEQ multiplex PCR, and TCRdb kept only the in-frame ones, dropping some. Here the sample spans 99,000 or so clones, about 93% being singletons. General study points: The alloresponse seemed to draw substantially on naive T cells, which appeared more diverse than memory cells. Confirmatory evidence of suppressive function in proliferating siplizumab-culture Tregs was not obtained.

The table lists this clone with a count of one. Antigen unknown. The CDR3 has 18 residues. Germline CDR1 is GTSNPN and CDR2 is SVGIG (reference sequence). Trimming pared 4 bases from V and 7 bases from J, leaving 31 bases between. Sequenced: CD4+ T cells sorted from blood. This clonotype was obtained from a human donor in good health. The V and J genes are TRBV30 and TRBJ2-5, with D perhaps TRBD2 (6 bases). The CDR3 coding sequence is TGTGCCTGGACCCCCCCAGTGGGGGGTCAAAGGGAGCAGGGGACCCAGTACTTC. Translated, it gives CAWTPPVGGQREQGTQYF.